The TCR beta chain described here comes from a study of control samples from healthy donors and cancer patients. The ends lost 2 bases at V and 4 bases at J; junction bases unmatched: 3. Germline CDR1 is LGHDT and CDR2 is YNNKEL (reference sequence). This CDR3 spans 15 amino acids. Some clones are missing from TCRdb's copy, which holds only in-frame ones; the method was immunoSEQ multiplex PCR. Of about 70,000 clones listed, roughly 84% were seen once; the top ten hold about 26%. The sequencing input was blood. The TCR originated in a man over 45 in good health. V usage is TRBV3-1 (or the pseudogene TRBV3-2) and J usage is TRBJ2-5; 11 positions match TRBD2. In DNA form, the CDR3 reads TGTGCCAGCAGCCAATTCCTAGCGGGGGGAGAGACCCAGTACTTC. It encodes CASSQFLAGGETQYF.